Shown below are 5 T cell receptor beta chains from a single sample sequenced in a study of blood T cells in healthy people across ages. Together with a sample-barcoded 5' primer, a J-beta primer mix was included in a second PCR lasting about 7 to 12 cycles. TCRdb fed the 5' RACE reads into MiXCR, producing one record per CDR3 protein. The data contain 650,000 to 900,000 distinct CDR3 sequences, around 68% of them singletons. Sequencing was done on a sample of blood. These receptors were taken from a man aged 30 to 45 in good health.

A single count supports this clonotype. The chain carries TRBV10-3 and TRBJ2-7; TRBD2 matches at 13 bases. The V gene end was trimmed by 5 bases and the J gene end by 7 bases; junction bases not matched to a gene: 11. This CDR3 contains 16 residues. The germline V gene has CDR1 ENHRY and CDR2 SYGVKD. As DNA, the CDR3 is TGTGCCATCAGTTTGACTAGCGGGGGGTTTAACAATGAGCAGTACTTC. Its translation: CAISLTSGGFNNEQYF.

This clonotype was recorded a few times. The J gene is TRBJ2-3, the V gene TRBV5-1; a possible D gene is TRBD2 (5 bases). The V gene lost 0 bases and the J gene lost 4 bases, with 18 bases spanning the gap. Germline V gene lookup returns CDR1 SGHRS and CDR2 YFSETQ. CDR3 length: 17 residues. The CDR3 here is CASSLGSGGFAADTQYF. For the CDR3, the DNA is TGCGCCAGCAGCTTGGGGTCGGGCGGGTTCGCCGCAGATACGCAGTATTTT.

The chain couples TRBV10-3 to TRBJ2-3; D could derive from TRBD1 or TRBD2 (6 bases each). Per the germline V gene, CDR1 is ENHRY and CDR2 is SYGVKD. The V gene lost 4 bases and the J gene lost 2 bases, with 13 bases spanning the gap. The CDR3 contains 15 residues. CDR3 sequence reads: CAISVGGLDTDTQYF. The CDR3 bases are TGTGCCATCAGTGTTGGGGGGCTAGACACAGATACGCAGTATTTT.

This clonotype occurred a few times. The chain combines TRBV7-2 with TRBJ1-2; D is ambiguous. V was cut by 0 bases and J by 7 bases, with 21 bases left in between. Germline V CDR1 and CDR2: SGHTA, FQGNSA. The CDR3 runs 17 residues. Written as DNA, the CDR3 is TGTGCCAGCAGCTTAGCCACAGCTGTATTACCGGGCGGTGGCTACACCTTC. Its protein is CASSLATAVLPGGGYTF.

This sequence joins TRBV27 and TRBJ2-1; perhaps TRBD1 as D (5 bases). Per the germline V gene, CDR1 is MNHEY and CDR2 is SMNVEV (reference sequence). The CDR3 runs 13 residues. The ends were cut back, 0 bases at V and 10 bases at J, with 10 bases in the middle. The CDR3 reads CASSLSRQTEQFF. In nucleotides, the CDR3 is TGTGCCAGCAGTTTATCCCGACAGACGGAGCAGTTCTTC.